This TCR beta chain was sequenced for a study of cytomegalovirus exposure and HLA in healthy donors listed by TCRdb under 2017. With regard to the full study: A later analysis indicated that the roughly 120 validation repertoires were generated on the platform also employed for the approximately 690 repertoires of the first cohort. The study was designed to test whether signatures of past pathogen exposure could be identified by cataloging public T cell receptors. In addition to the first cohort of 666 subjects, a separate validation cohort of approximately 110 different subjects was used. High-throughput TCR immunosequencing, statistical association of individual TCRs with disease status, and machine learning were combined to predict cytomegalovirus infection status.

As for this clone: Its antigen is currently not known. No much larger clone is present one base from it, and per-base qualities are unavailable.

Including cysteine and phenylalanine, the CDR3 has 18 amino acids. Solely the CDR3 DNA is kept, with 54 bases framed from the first base. Per the germline V gene, KGHSH is the CDR1 and LQKENI is the CDR2. Trimming accounts for 3 bases at V and 7 bases at J, while the number of junction bases matched to no gene is 14. Receptors were amplified or captured by the immunoSEQ multiplex PCR assay. Per the authors' processing: A statistical classification framework was built to diagnose cytomegalovirus status from the catalog of TCR beta chain sequences. The clones in this table, taken by TCRdb from immuneACCESS, are in-frame only. Not every clone is retained; where verified, under half of the shortfall comes from an unresolved V gene, and the cause of the rest is unknown. V, J and clone size are taken as reported in that table, and D and trimming were inferred from the DNA itself. Here the sample has just under 75,000 clones; about 94% occur a single time. The top ten clones comprise approximately 3% of the sample.

General conclusions and limits of the study: In the study, some 180 TCR beta chains were listed as associated with cytomegalovirus. Most TCR sequences were observed very rarely across donors, whereas some public TCRs were present in many individuals. A later analysis lacked HLA typing for the validation cohort, so it scored co-occurrence in that cohort across all 110 or so repertoires. According to the authors, the approach could potentially be generalized to other disease states and immunological phenotypes. Subsequent analysis determined that TCRs grouped into clusters in the first cohort also showed a tendency toward co-occurrence across the 90 to 150 validation repertoires, and 94% of cluster scores exceeded 0. The classifier was reported to diagnose cytomegalovirus status with high specificity and sensitivity in both the original cohort and the validation cohort. In vitro tests confirmed that a few of the cytomegalovirus-associated TCR beta chains recognize cytomegalovirus antigens.

Donors formed part of the validation cohort, which comprised 120 subjects and was distinct from the first cohort of some 700 subjects. This TCR was sampled from a young woman in good health and CMV-seropositive. Recombination connected TRBV18 to TRBJ2-1, and 11 junction bases match TRBD2. The sequenced material came from PBMCs. The DNA sequence is TGTGCCAGCTCACCTCGCCTAGCGGGGGGTGCCGTCTGGAATGAGCAGTTCTTC. It specifies CASSPRLAGGAVWNEQFF.